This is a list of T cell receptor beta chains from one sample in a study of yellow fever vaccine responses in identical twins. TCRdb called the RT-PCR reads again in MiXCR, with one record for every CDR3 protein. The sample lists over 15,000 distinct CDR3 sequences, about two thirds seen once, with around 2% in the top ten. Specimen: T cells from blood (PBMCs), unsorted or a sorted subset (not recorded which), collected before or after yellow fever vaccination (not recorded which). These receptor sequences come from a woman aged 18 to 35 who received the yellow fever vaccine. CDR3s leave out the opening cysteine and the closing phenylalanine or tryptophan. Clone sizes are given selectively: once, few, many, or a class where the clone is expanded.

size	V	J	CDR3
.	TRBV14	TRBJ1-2	ASSRGQGDYGYT
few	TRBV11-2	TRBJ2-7	ASSLGYGRAGNEQY
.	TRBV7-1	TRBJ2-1	ASSSNSNEQF
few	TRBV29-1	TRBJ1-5	SVSFGYNQPQH
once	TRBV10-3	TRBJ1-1	AISESEWTPNTEAF
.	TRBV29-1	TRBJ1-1	SVDTGRNTEAF
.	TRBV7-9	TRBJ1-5	ASSFGLGTSNQPQH
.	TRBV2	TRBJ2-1	ASRLLNEQF
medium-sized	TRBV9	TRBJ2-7	ASSVGSRVNEQY
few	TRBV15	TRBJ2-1	ATSRASGGFYEQF
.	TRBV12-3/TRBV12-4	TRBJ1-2	ASTGQGLGYGYT
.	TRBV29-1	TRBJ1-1	SAKQVNTEAF
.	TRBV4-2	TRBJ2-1	ASSQGLEDSYNEQF
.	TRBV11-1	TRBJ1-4	ASSHPTDYNEKLF
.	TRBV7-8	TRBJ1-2	ASSLGRGADYGYT
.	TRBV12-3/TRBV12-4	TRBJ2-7	ASSFGSYEQY
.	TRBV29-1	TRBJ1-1	SVEVLYRGHTEAF
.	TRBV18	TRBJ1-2	ASSPETYYGYT
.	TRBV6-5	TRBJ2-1	ASSYPPTTEQF
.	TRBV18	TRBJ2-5	ASSPPGQTQY
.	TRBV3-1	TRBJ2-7	ASSQERRTYEQY
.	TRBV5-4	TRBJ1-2	ASSSDGLNYGYT
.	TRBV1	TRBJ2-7	TGTGDCSYEQY
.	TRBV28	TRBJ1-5	ASTGPMGYSNQPQH
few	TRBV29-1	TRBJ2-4	SVEELDGDIQY
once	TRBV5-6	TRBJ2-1	ASSLLWNEQF
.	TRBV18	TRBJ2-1	ASSPAGGWENSSYNEQF
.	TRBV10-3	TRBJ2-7	AIAYSAAYEQY
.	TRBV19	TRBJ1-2	ASSIRAANYGYT
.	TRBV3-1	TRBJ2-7	ASSQDRYEQY
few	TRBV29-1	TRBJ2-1	SVAQGVLNEQF
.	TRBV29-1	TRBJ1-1	SVTPGLENTEAF
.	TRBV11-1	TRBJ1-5	ASSLYSNSNQPQH
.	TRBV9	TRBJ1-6	ASSVTGSPNSPLH
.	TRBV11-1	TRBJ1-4	ASSLAGAGWRNEKLF
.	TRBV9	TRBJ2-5	ASSVGLAGSLQY
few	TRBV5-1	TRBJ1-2	ASHSGSVTNYGYT
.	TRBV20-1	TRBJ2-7	SARDPESLAANEQY
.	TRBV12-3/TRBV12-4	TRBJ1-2	ASSPAGQAPSYGYT
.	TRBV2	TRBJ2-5	ASSDGTQETQY
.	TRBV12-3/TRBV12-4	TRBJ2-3	ASSYGGDTQY
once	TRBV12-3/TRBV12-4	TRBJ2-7	ASSPRLAGGYEQY
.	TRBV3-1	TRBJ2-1	ASSQPLAGEQF
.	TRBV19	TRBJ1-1	ASSIWGLSGNTEAF
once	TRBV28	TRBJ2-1	ASANIGLAYYNEQF
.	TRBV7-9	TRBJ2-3	ASSFSDTQY
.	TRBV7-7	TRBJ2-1	ASSLGRASYNEQF
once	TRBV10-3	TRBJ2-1	ATASGYEQF
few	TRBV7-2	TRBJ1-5	ASSQDSWGNQPQH
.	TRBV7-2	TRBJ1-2	ASNLGQGYGYT
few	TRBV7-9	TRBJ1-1	ASSLRGGRAEAF
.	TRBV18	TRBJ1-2	ASSPDRPIYGYT
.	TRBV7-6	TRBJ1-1	ASSPGQLNTEAF
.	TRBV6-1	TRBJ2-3	ASSENPAVTQY